This is a list of T cell receptor beta chains from one sample in a study of regulatory T cells in long-lasting Graves disease. TCRdb reprocessed the multiplex PCR reads with MiXCR, giving one entry per CDR3 protein. The repertoire holds some 250,000 distinct CDR3 sequences, with 20% to 25% as singletons. Here the sequenced sample was peripheral blood mononuclear cells (PBMCs), taken at new diagnosis, from a patient treated with antithyroid drugs. All receptors come from a female donor with Graves disease. Both conserved end residues are part of each CDR3. D genes are given only for firm matches. Rows may omit the clone size; those that give it use once, few, many or a size class.

V	D	size	J	CDR3	DNA
TRBV7-9	-	-	TRBJ2-1	CASSVPSENYNEQFF	TGTGCCAGCAGCGTCCCTAGCGAAAACTACAATGAGCAGTTCTTC
TRBV4-3	-	-	TRBJ2-2	CASSHSSRATGELFF	TGCGCCAGCAGCCATTCGTCGAGGGCCACCGGGGAGCTGTTTTTT
TRBV29-1	TRBD1	many	TRBJ2-7	CSVVGTGGYEQYF	TGCAGCGTTGTAGGGACAGGGGGCTACGAGCAGTACTTC
TRBV6-4	-	-	TRBJ2-1	CASRALAGAPNEQFF	TGTGCCAGCAGGGCTCTAGCTGGAGCCCCAAATGAGCAGTTCTTC
TRBV5-6	-	many	TRBJ1-5	CASSLGQGRQPQHF	TGTGCCAGCAGCTTGGGCCAGGGGCGGCAGCCCCAGCATTTT
TRBV7-2	-	many	TRBJ2-7	CASSPLKSYEQYF	TGTGCCAGCAGCCCGTTAAAAAGCTACGAGCAGTACTTC
TRBV28	-	many	TRBJ1-4	CASSSLGGATNEKLFF	TGTGCCAGCAGTTCCCTCGGTGGTGCAACTAATGAAAAACTGTTTTTT
TRBV20-1	-	many	TRBJ1-1	CSASLGREAFF	TGCAGTGCTTCCCTCGGGCGTGAAGCTTTCTTT
TRBV28	-	many	TRBJ2-7	CASSLGTGAGRRKEQYF	TGTGCCAGCAGTTTGGGGACGGGCGCGGGACGACGGAAGGAGCAGTACTTC
TRBV15	-	many	TRBJ1-2	CATSRKGGQGRDYGYTF	TGTGCCACCAGCAGGAAGGGGGGCCAGGGGCGCGATTATGGCTACACCTTC
TRBV6-1	TRBD1	-	TRBJ1-4	CASSRGQRTSSNEKLFF	TGTGCCAGCAGTAGGGGACAGAGGACGTCGTCTAATGAAAAACTGTTTTTT
TRBV7-2	-	many	TRBJ2-5	CASSSRDFRSHF	TGTGCCAGCAGCTCCCGGGACTTCCGCTCACACTTC
TRBV5-8	-	many	TRBJ2-1	CASSLGGAYNEQFF	TGTGCCAGCAGCTTGGGGGGCGCCTACAATGAGCAGTTCTTC
TRBV12-3/TRBV12-4	-	many	TRBJ1-1	CASSLGGRATEAFF	TGTGCCAGCAGTTTAGGGGGCAGGGCCACTGAAGCTTTCTTT
TRBV29-1	TRBD1	many	TRBJ1-4	CSVWTGGEKLFF	TGCAGCGTCTGGACAGGGGGTGAAAAACTGTTTTTT
TRBV6-2/TRBV6-3	-	many	TRBJ2-3	CASSYYSGRITTDTQYF	TGTGCCAGCAGTTACTACTCCGGCAGGATCACCACAGATACGCAGTATTTT
TRBV6-1	-	many	TRBJ2-7	CASSEPTDKFSYEQYF	TGTGCCAGCAGTGAACCAACGGACAAGTTCTCCTACGAGCAGTACTTC
TRBV27	-	many	TRBJ1-2	CASSPLGLEGGGYTF	TGTGCCAGCAGTCCTCTAGGTCTCGAAGGTGGTGGCTACACCTTC
TRBV4-2	-	few	TRBJ2-4	CASSQDRVGWNIQYF	TGTGCCAGCAGCCAAGACCGGGTGGGATGGAACATTCAGTACTTC
TRBV12-3/TRBV12-4	-	-	TRBJ1-5	CASSYPRGGGTSNQPQHF	TGTGCCAGCAGTTACCCGAGGGGGGGGGGGACTAGCAATCAGCCCCAGCATTTT
TRBV6-1	TRBD1	-	TRBJ1-2	CASSHHQQGFYGYTF	TGTGCCAGCAGTCACCATCAACAGGGGTTCTATGGCTACACCTTC
TRBV28	TRBD2	many	TRBJ2-7	CAAGGGSRYEQYF	TGTGCCGCGGGGGGCGGGAGCAGGTACGAGCAGTACTTC
TRBV9	-	many	TRBJ1-1	CASTSGGAAEAFF	TGTGCCAGCACCTCTGGGGGCGCGGCTGAAGCTTTCTTT
TRBV25-1	-	many	TRBJ1-6	CASSDGRGSSYNSPLHF	TGTGCCAGCAGTGATGGGCGCGGCAGCTCCTATAATTCACCCCTCCACTTT
TRBV29-1	TRBD1	many	TRBJ2-3	CSVPGQGADTQYF	TGCAGCGTCCCGGGACAGGGGGCAGATACGCAGTATTTT
TRBV6-2/TRBV6-3	TRBD1	many	TRBJ2-5	CASSEFGQGVPPETQYF	TGTGCCAGCAGTGAGTTTGGACAGGGGGTCCCCCCGGAGACCCAGTACTTC
TRBV11-1	-	many	TRBJ2-3	CASSFISGAASSTDTQYF	TGTGCCAGCAGCTTCATCAGTGGGGCGGCTTCTAGCACAGATACGCAGTATTTT
TRBV5-1	-	-	TRBJ1-2	CASSLEDGTYGYTF	TGCGCCAGCAGCTTGGAGGACGGAACCTATGGCTACACCTTC
TRBV6-1	-	many	TRBJ2-3	CASFPSGGADTQYF	TGTGCCAGCTTTCCATCGGGCGGGGCAGATACGCAGTATTTT
TRBV7-2	TRBD1	-	TRBJ1-2	CASSLRRQGYGYTF	TGTGCCAGTAGCCTTCGGAGACAGGGCTATGGCTACACCTTC
TRBV20-1	TRBD1	few	TRBJ1-2	CSASKPTGEGWGYTF	TGCAGTGCTAGTAAACCTACAGGGGAGGGGTGGGGCTACACCTTC
TRBV3-1	-	many	TRBJ2-5	CASSQDRPPETQYF	TGTGCCAGCAGCCAAGATAGACCGCCGGAGACCCAGTACTTC
TRBV9	TRBD1	-	TRBJ2-2	CASSVTGGIGTGELFF	TGTGCCAGCAGCGTAACAGGGGGAATAGGCACCGGGGAGCTGTTTTTT
TRBV13	TRBD1	-	TRBJ1-3	CASSLFTGTGAGNTIYF	TGTGCCAGCAGCCTCTTTACCGGGACAGGGGCTGGAAACACCATATATTTT
TRBV6-1	-	few	TRBJ2-6	CASRPTGWGSGANVLTF	TGTGCCAGCAGGCCTACAGGGTGGGGATCCGGGGCCAACGTCCTGACTTTC
TRBV12-5	TRBD2	-	TRBJ2-2	CASGLVPAGGGTGELFF	TGTGCTAGTGGTTTGGTACCGGCGGGAGGTGGCACCGGGGAGCTGTTTTTT
TRBV3-1	-	many	TRBJ2-1	CASSLYGLAPYNEQFF	TGTGCCAGCAGCCTTTACGGGCTAGCCCCCTACAATGAGCAGTTCTTC
TRBV20-1	TRBD2	-	TRBJ2-1	CSARGLAGGEQFF	TGCAGTGCTAGGGGACTAGCGGGGGGGGAGCAGTTCTTC
TRBV2	-	many	TRBJ2-7	CASRDSYEQYF	TGTGCCAGCAGGGACAGCTACGAGCAGTACTTC
TRBV20-1	-	many	TRBJ2-5	CSAPLGGGLQETQYF	TGCAGTGCTCCGTTAGGGGGGGGGCTCCAAGAGACCCAGTACTTC